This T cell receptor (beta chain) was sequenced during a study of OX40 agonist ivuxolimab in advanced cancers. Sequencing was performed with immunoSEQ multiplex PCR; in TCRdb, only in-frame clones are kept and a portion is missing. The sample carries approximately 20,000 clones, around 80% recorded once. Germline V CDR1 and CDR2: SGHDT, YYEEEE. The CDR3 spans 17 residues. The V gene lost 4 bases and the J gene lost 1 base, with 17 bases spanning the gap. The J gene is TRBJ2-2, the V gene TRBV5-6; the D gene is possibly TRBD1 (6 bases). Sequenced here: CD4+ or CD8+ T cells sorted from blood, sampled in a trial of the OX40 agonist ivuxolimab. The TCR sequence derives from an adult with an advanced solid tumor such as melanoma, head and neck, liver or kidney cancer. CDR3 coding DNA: TGTGCCAGCAGCACGCAAGCCGGGACACGGAACACCGGGGAGCTGTTTTTT. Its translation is CASSTQAGTRNTGELFF. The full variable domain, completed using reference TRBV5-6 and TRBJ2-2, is DAGVTQSPTHLIKTRGQQVTLRCSPKSGHDTVSWYQQALGQGPQFIFQYYEEEERQRGNFPDRFSGHQFPNYSSELNVNALLLGDSALYLCASSTQAGTRNTGELFFGEGSRLTVL.